This note documents a single TCR beta chain sequence. CDR1 SGHTA and CDR2 FQGNSA come from the germline V gene. The CDR3 spans 14 residues. This sample stems from a study of monozygotic twins with inflammatory bowel disease. From its re-call of the 5' RACE reads, TCRdb lists each CDR3 protein once, without DNA. Reported are 300,000 to 450,000 distinct CDR3 sequences; the ten largest clones contain 2.5% to 3%. This clonotype was sampled from a human donor with ulcerative colitis or Crohn's disease, or a healthy co-twin of an affected twin (not recorded which). The chain couples TRBV7-2 to TRBJ2-7. The sequencing sample was made of blood. CDR3 sequence: CASSLARQPYEQYF.